The clone carrying this T cell receptor (beta chain) was found a few times. Its matching antigen is unknown. Breast cancer patients provided tissue from their axillary draining lymph nodes. The sample is drawn from a study of breast tumors, draining lymph nodes, adjacent tissues. Whole-study findings and limits: Luminal-like breast cancer showed significantly greater tumor-nontumor repertoire similarity than basal-like breast cancer did. Tumor TCR diversity was below lymph nodes but above nontumor tissue. Most tumor T cells seemingly derive from lymph node, then expand in tumor. Data only fit, rather than demonstrated, lymph node origin of most tumor T cells.

TCRdb used MiXCR to reprocess the multiplex PCR reads, holding one entry per CDR3 protein. The sample includes about 270,000 distinct CDR3 sequences, more than 30% of them seen just once. Specimen: axillary lymph node tissue. The clonotype was recovered from a female donor with breast cancer. Some clones in this sample may be carry-over from other donors' samples.

As DNA, the CDR3 is TGTGCCAGCAGCCAATTTACAGCCTCAGGGGGCTACACCTTC. Its translation: CASSQFTASGGYTF. The gene calls are TRBV16 and TRBJ1-2; TRBD1 is a possible D gene (5 bases). Trimming took 1 base from V and 8 from J, leaving 14 bases between them. Germline V gene sequence: CDR1 KGHSY, CDR2 FQNENV. The CDR3 extends over 14 amino acids.